Presented here are 28 T cell receptor beta chains from one specimen sequenced in a study of T cell changes during pregnancy in multiple sclerosis. Clones were sequenced by immunoSEQ multiplex PCR, and TCRdb holds only the in-frame ones, with some missing. The repertoire holds tens of thousands of clones, with around 92% as singletons. The input for sequencing was CD4+ T cells from peripheral blood mononuclear cells, taken in the second trimester of pregnancy. The source is a female donor in good health, enrolled as a control in a pregnancy study.

J is TRBJ1-5 and V is TRBV6-5; D is undetermined. This CDR3 region has 13 residues. The V gene's germline CDR1 is MNHEY and CDR2 SVGAGI. V dropped 4 bases and J dropped 7 bases, with 11 bases sitting between them. Here the CDR3 reads CASSFGVGQPQHF. For the CDR3, the DNA is TGTGCCAGCAGTTTCGGGGTCGGGCAGCCCCAGCATTTT.

The table lists this clone with a count of one. This chain links TRBV7-3 with TRBJ2-3; D possibly corresponds to TRBD2 (6 bases). Per the germline V gene, CDR1 is SGHTA and CDR2 is FQGTGA. The CDR3 consists of 14 residues. The ends were cut back, 3 bases at V and 8 bases at J, with 15 bases in the middle. The CDR3 region has the DNA TGTGCCAGCAGCTTGTTAGCGGACGATGGTACGCAGTATTTT. It codes for CASSLLADDGTQYF.

The sample holds one count of this clone. This chain links TRBV2 with TRBJ2-3; D may be TRBD2 (6 bases). The ends were cut back, 4 bases at V and 3 bases at J, with 20 bases in the middle. The CDR3 length is 17 residues. CDR1 and CDR2 (germline): SNHLY, FYNNEI. In DNA, the CDR3 is TGTGCCAGCAGTGCCAGCGGACTGGGTGGGGGGACAGATACGCAGTATTTT. Protein product: CASSASGLGGGTDTQYF.

The V call is TRBV5-8, the J call TRBJ2-2; TRBD2 matches at 9 bases. The CDR3 consists of 15 residues. After removal of 2 bases from V and 3 bases from J, the junction contained 2 bases not matched to a gene. The germline CDR1 and CDR2 sequences are SGHTS and YDEGEE. The CDR3 spells CASSFRLADTGELFF. The CDR3 DNA reads TGTGCCAGCAGCTTCAGACTAGCGGACACCGGGGAGCTGTTTTTT.

V usage is TRBV7-2 and J usage is TRBJ2-1; D unclear. This CDR3 is built from 12 residues. Trimming removed 5 bases from V and 9 bases from J, with 11 bases in between. From germline, CDR1 is SGHTA and CDR2 FQGNSA. The chain's CDR3 is CASSDFFSEQFF. The CDR3, as DNA: TGTGCCAGCAGCGACTTCTTCAGTGAGCAGTTCTTC.

This clone occurred once. The chain carries TRBV7-3 and TRBJ2-1, with D perhaps matching TRBD2 (6 bases). The ends were cut back, 5 bases at V and 1 base at J, with 12 bases in the middle. The CDR3 length is 15 residues. From germline, CDR1 is SGHTA and CDR2 FQGTGA. In DNA, the CDR3 is TGTGCCAGCAGCGGACCCGGGAGTTCCTACAATGAGCAGTTCTTC. It is translated as CASSGPGSSYNEQFF. Looking up the rest from reference TRBV7-3 and TRBJ2-1 gives the full variable domain: GAGVSQTPSNKVTEKGKYVELRCDPISGHTALYWYRQSLGQGPEFLIYFQGTGAADDSGLPNDRFFAVRPEGSVSTLKIQRTERGDSAVYLCASSGPGSSYNEQFFGPGTRLTVL.

The rearrangement joins TRBV29-1 to TRBJ2-5; 7 bases agree with TRBD2. The CDR3 spans 13 residues. Germline CDR1 SQVTM, CDR2 ANQGSEA. The V gene end was trimmed by 3 bases and the J gene end by 9 bases; junction bases not matched to a gene: 10. Here the CDR3 reads CSVEGPLARSQYF. CDR3 sequence (DNA): TGCAGCGTTGAGGGCCCACTAGCGCGGTCCCAGTACTTC.

The chain combines TRBV19 with TRBJ1-5; TRBD1 aligns across 10 bases. The CDR3 extends over 16 amino acids. CDR1 and CDR2 (germline): LNHDA, SQIVND (reference sequence). The ends lost 3 bases at V and 6 bases at J; junction bases unmatched: 8. The DNA of the CDR3 is TGTGCCAGTAGTATCCCCGGGACAGGGGTGGGTCAGCCCCAGCATTTT. Its translation is CASSIPGTGVGQPQHF.

This chain connects TRBV9 to TRBJ2-4, with D possibly TRBD2 on 6 matching bases. This CDR3 region has 17 residues. Trimming shortened V by 0 bases and J by 2 bases, and 15 bases separated the two germline ends. Germline V lookup: CDR1 SGDLS, CDR2 YYNGEE. This CDR3 is CASSVGGGRGSKNIQYF. The CDR3 nucleotides are TGTGCCAGCAGCGTAGGAGGAGGGCGGGGATCCAAAAACATTCAGTACTTC.

This clone came up once. As DNA, the CDR3 is TGTGCCAGCAGATCGTGGGGGGGCTCTGGGGCCAACGTCCTGACTTTC. This encodes CASRSWGGSGANVLTF. The chain combines TRBV27 with TRBJ2-6; 7 bases match TRBD2. The CDR3 runs 16 residues. CDR1 MNHEY and CDR2 SMNVEV come from the germline V gene (reference sequence). V trimming: 6 bases; J trimming: 0 bases; junction bases outside the gene matches: 5.

The chain joins TRBV10-3 to TRBJ2-4; 8 bases agree with TRBD1. CDR3 size: 13 residues. CDR1 and CDR2 (germline): ENHRY, SYGVKD. With V trimmed by 8 bases and J by 8 bases, 8 bases remained unmatched. CDR3 DNA: TGTGCCATCGCCAGGACAGGGCAGGACATTCAGTACTTC. Translation: CAIARTGQDIQYF.

Only one count was recorded for this clone. The chain combines TRBV2 with TRBJ2-3; D unresolved. V was pared by 11 bases and J by 3 bases, with 15 bases between. The CDR3 has 13 amino acids. Germline V CDR1 and CDR2: SNHLY, FYNNEI. For the CDR3, the DNA is TGTGCCTCCCACCGCCGAGTTACAGATACGCAGTATTTT. This sequence encodes CASHRRVTDTQYF.

The J gene is TRBJ2-2, the V gene TRBV7-6, with D possibly TRBD2 on 6 matching bases. V lost 5 bases and J 5 bases, leaving 27 bases between the germline ends. In germline, CDR1 is SGHVS, CDR2 FNYEAQ. The CDR3 has 19 residues. The CDR3 is CASSPRPAGTPGETGELFF. Written as DNA, the CDR3 is TGTGCCAGCAGCCCTCGCCCCGCCGGGACCCCGGGAGAGACCGGGGAGCTGTTTTTT. The full variable domain, completed using reference TRBV7-6 and TRBJ2-2, is GAGVSQSPRYKVTKRGQDVALRCDPISGHVSLYWYRQALGQGPEFLTYFNYEAQQDKSGLPNDRFSAERPEGSISTLTIQRTEQRDSAMYRCASSPRPAGTPGETGELFFGEGSRLTVL.

CDR3 residues: CASSLQGNEKLFF. CDR3 DNA: TGTGCCAGCAGCTTACAGGGTAATGAAAAACTGTTTTTT. The chain joins TRBV7-9 to TRBJ1-4; a possible D gene is TRBD1 (5 bases). V lost 2 bases and J lost 4, with 5 bases in between. CDR3 length: 13 amino acids. Looked up from germline, CDR1 is SEHNR and CDR2 is FQNEAQ (reference sequence).

The V gene is TRBV2, the J gene TRBJ2-5; 8 bases are shared with TRBD1. Per germline, CDR1 SNHLY and CDR2 FYNNEI. This CDR3 spans 15 amino acids. V was pared by 4 bases and J by 5 bases, with 9 bases of the junction left unmatched. The CDR3 loop reads CASSGFGQGPETQYF. In nucleotides, the CDR3 is TGTGCCAGCAGTGGGTTCGGACAGGGCCCGGAGACCCAGTACTTC.

The chain carries TRBV11-2 and TRBJ2-3, with TRBD1 as a possible D gene (5 bases). Germline CDR1 reads SGHAT; CDR2 reads FQNNGV. The CDR3 extends over 15 amino acids. The V and J ends lost 5 bases and 2 bases respectively, with 14 bases between them. The CDR3: CASSRTGRVTDTQYF. The CDR3 nucleotides read TGTGCCAGCAGCCGTACAGGTCGGGTCACAGATACGCAGTATTTT.

The chain links TRBV6-5 to TRBJ2-7; the match to TRBD2 covers 7 bases. Germline V CDR1 and CDR2: MNHEY, SVGAGI. J gave up 5 bases and V 5 bases, and 6 bases lay outside the gene matches. CDR3 length: 13 residues. CDR3 nucleotides: TGTGCCAGCAGTAAAACTAGCGTCCACGAGCAGTACTTC. Translation: CASSKTSVHEQYF.

In this sample, this clone turned up once. The rearrangement joins TRBV27 to TRBJ1-1; no clear D. V shed 6 bases and J shed 6 bases, with 14 bases lying between them. CDR1 MNHEY and CDR2 SMNVEV come from the germline V gene (reference sequence). The CDR3 totals 13 residues. CDR3 amino acids: CASRDRGGAEAFF. The DNA for the CDR3 is TGTGCCAGCAGGGACCGAGGAGGCGCTGAAGCTTTCTTT.

V gene TRBV12-5 combines with J gene TRBJ2-4; a weak D match, TRBD1 (6 bases). Germline lookup yields CDR1 LGHNT and CDR2 FRNRAP. This CDR3 spans 16 amino acids. V was pared by 5 bases and J by 0 bases, with 14 bases between. The CDR3 DNA reads as TGTGCTAGTGGTGGTGGGGGCATGCTAGCCAAAAACATTCAGTACTTC. Protein: CASGGGGMLAKNIQYF.

The rearrangement links TRBV6-6 to TRBJ2-6; maybe TRBD1 (6 bases). CDR1 is MNHNY, CDR2 SVGAGI, per germline (reference sequence). CDR3 length: 14 residues. The CDR3 reads CASTGFSGANVLTF. The CDR3 DNA follows: TGTGCTTCTACAGGGTTCTCTGGGGCCAACGTCCTGACTTTC.

This clone was seen a few times. This sequence joins TRBV5-1 and TRBJ2-7; 11 bases are a match to TRBD2. Trimming took 4 bases from V and 2 from J; bases not matched to a gene: 5. Per germline, CDR1 SGHRS and CDR2 YFSETQ. The CDR3 runs 15 residues. The CDR3 is CASSPTSGNTYEQYF. The CDR3 region has the DNA TGCGCCAGCAGCCCGACTAGCGGGAATACCTACGAGCAGTACTTC.

J is TRBJ2-7 and V is TRBV9, with a tentative D call TRBD1 (6 bases). Germline CDR1 is SGDLS and CDR2 is YYNGEE. V lost 4 bases to trimming and J lost 0 bases, with 17 bases between them. The CDR3 runs to 16 residues. The DNA of the CDR3 is TGTGCCAGCAGCCCCCCTCCAGGGGCGAGCTCCTACGAGCAGTACTTC. Protein: CASSPPPGASSYEQYF. The full variable domain, completed using reference TRBV9 and TRBJ2-7, is DSGVTQTPKHLITATGQRVTLRCSPRSGDLSVYWYQQSLDQGLQFLIQYYNGEERAKGNILERFSAQQFPDLHSELNLSSLELGDSALYFCASSPPPGASSYEQYFGPGTRLTVT.

DNA of the CDR3: TGTGCCAGCTCACCCGGAGAAACTAGCGGGAGGGCCTCCTACAATGAGCAGTTCTTC. This gives the protein CASSPGETSGRASYNEQFF. The chain carries TRBV18 and TRBJ2-1, with TRBD2 matching over 13 bases. The germline V gene has CDR1 KGHSH and CDR2 LQKENI. The V segment lost 3 bases and the J segment 0 bases; nucleotides outside the gene matches: 8. The CDR3 extends over 19 amino acids.

The J gene is TRBJ2-2, the V gene TRBV7-9; 8 bases are shared with TRBD2. This CDR3 has 16 amino acids. Germline CDR1 reads SEHNR; CDR2 reads FQNEAQ (reference sequence). Trimming removed 4 bases from V and 3 bases from J; junction bases left unmatched: 7. CDR3 protein: CASSWLRAGDTGELFF. The CDR3 DNA is TGTGCCAGCAGCTGGCTTCGAGCGGGAGACACCGGGGAGCTGTTTTTT.

This clone occurred once. This chain's CDR3 is CASSPEGWGKYNEQFF. CDR3 bases: TGTGCCAGCTCACCGGAGGGGTGGGGGAAGTACAATGAGCAGTTCTTC. This chain links TRBV18 with TRBJ2-1; a possible D gene is TRBD2 (6 bases). V was shortened by 3 bases and J by 4 bases, with 16 bases between the two germline ends. CDR1 and CDR2 (germline): KGHSH, LQKENI. This CDR3 has 16 amino acids.

The chain carries TRBV7-9 and TRBJ2-1, with 9 bases matching TRBD2. Germline lookup yields CDR1 SEHNR and CDR2 FQNEAQ (reference sequence). The CDR3 is 15 residues long. The J segment lost 6 bases and the V segment lost 8 bases, leaving 11 bases of the junction unmatched. CDR3: CASSPRREGRNEQFF. In DNA, the CDR3 is TGTGCCAGCTCTCCTAGGCGGGAGGGCCGCAATGAGCAGTTCTTC. Full variable domain (outside the CDR3, taken from reference TRBV7-9 and TRBJ2-1): DTGVSQNPRHKITKRGQNVTFRCDPISEHNRLYWYRQTLGQGPEFLTYFQNEAQLEKSRLLSDRFSAERPKGSFSTLEIQRTEQGDSAMYLCASSPRREGRNEQFFGPGTRLTVL.

The chain employs TRBV28 and TRBJ1-3; D gene unclear. CDR3 length: 17 amino acids. CDR1 MDHEN and CDR2 SYDVKM come from the germline V gene. The ends were cut back, 7 bases at V and 0 bases at J, with 19 bases in the middle. The CDR3 sequence: CASIPHGWASSGNTIYF. The CDR3 nucleotides read TGTGCCAGCATACCCCATGGGTGGGCGTCCTCTGGAAACACCATATATTTT.

This sequence joins TRBV6-1 and TRBJ2-5; 11 bases align to TRBD2. V trimming: 6 bases; J trimming: 0 bases; junction bases outside the gene matches: 0. Germline CDR1 MNHNS, CDR2 SASEGT. The CDR3 is 14 amino acids. The CDR3 DNA follows: TGTGCCAGCAGGACTAGCGGGAACCAAGAGACCCAGTACTTC. It codes for CASRTSGNQETQYF.